The T cell receptor beta chain under discussion was sequenced for a study of hypomethylating agent response in myelodysplastic syndrome. Using immunoSEQ multiplex PCR, the repertoire was profiled, and TCRdb retains in-frame clones only, with some absent. The table records a few thousand clones, about four fifths of them present only once. This clone has just a few counts. The CDR3 sequence is 14 residues long. Germline assignment: CDR1 LNHDA and CDR2 SQIVND (reference sequence). Deletions cut 6 bases from V and 2 bases from J, with 13 bases between. The source of this sequence is a human donor with myelodysplastic syndrome. This material consisted of bone marrow, taken before or after starting hypomethylating agent treatment for myelodysplastic syndrome (not recorded which). The V and J genes are TRBV19 and TRBJ1-1; D is ambiguous. The CDR3 sequence is CASRPSTSNTEAFF. The CDR3 nucleotides read TGTGCCAGTAGACCTTCCACCTCTAACACTGAAGCTTTCTTT.